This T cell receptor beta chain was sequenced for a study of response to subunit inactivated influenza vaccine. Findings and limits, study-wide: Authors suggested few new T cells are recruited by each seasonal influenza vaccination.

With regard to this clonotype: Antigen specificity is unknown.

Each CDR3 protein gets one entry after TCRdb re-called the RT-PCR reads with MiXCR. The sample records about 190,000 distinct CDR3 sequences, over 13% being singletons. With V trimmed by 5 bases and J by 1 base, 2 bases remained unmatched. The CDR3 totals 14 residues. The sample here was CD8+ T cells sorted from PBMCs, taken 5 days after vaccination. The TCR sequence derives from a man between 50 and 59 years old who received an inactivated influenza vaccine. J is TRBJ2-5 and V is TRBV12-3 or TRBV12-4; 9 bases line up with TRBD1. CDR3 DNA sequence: TGTGCCAGCAGTGTGGACAGGGGCCAAGAGACCCAGTACTTC. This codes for CASSVDRGQETQYF.